The clone carrying this TCR beta chain showed up just a few times. Its antigen remains unknown. TCRdb processed the 5' RACE reads anew with MiXCR; each CDR3 protein has one entry. The table records about 290,000 distinct CDR3 sequences, more than 15% of them present only once. Germline CDR1 reads MNHEY; CDR2 reads SVGEGT. This CDR3 has 13 amino acids. Trimming took off 8 bases at V and 4 bases at J, with 14 bases between the two ends. The data originate from a study of T-cell memory formation after mild COVID-19. Study-wide results and caveats: Detection of some responders pre-infection suggested pre-existing cross-reactive memory T cells participated. Mainly in CM and EM were contracting CD4+ clones; CD8+ were in EMRA.

Specimen: PBMCs or a T cell subset sorted from them (not recorded which). The chain employs TRBV6-2 or TRBV6-3 and TRBJ2-5; D gene ambiguous. The receptor was derived from a young man who had mild COVID-19 (a few samples of this study predate the infection). Cell type and time point are not known. The CDR3 here is CASVYPGRETQYF. CDR3 coding DNA: TGTGCCAGCGTATACCCCGGTCGAGAGACCCAGTACTTC.